This record concerns one TCR beta chain sequence. This entry comes from a study of shared clonotypes between healthy human individuals. Looking at the study overall: Per donor, three plates held CD4 naive cells, three held CD4 memory, two held CD8 naive and one held CD8 memory.

The protocol was immunoSEQ multiplex PCR, while the TCRdb copy is restricted to in-frame clones and leaves out a portion. The sample records more than 1,200,000 clones, less than 99% being singletons. V lost 4 bases and J 0 bases, leaving 11 bases between the germline ends. CDR3 length: 15 amino acids. Sequenced: naive CD4+ T cells sorted from blood. Documented subset: CD45RA+ positively selected. The V gene is TRBV5-3, the J gene TRBJ2-1; D ambiguous. TRBV5-3 has ORF status, its function being uncertain. The receptor's source is a young man in good health. The CDR3 sequence is CARSESLYSYNEQFF. For the CDR3, the DNA is TGTGCCAGAAGCGAATCCCTTTACTCCTACAATGAGCAGTTCTTC.